The 10 T cell receptor gamma chains presented below share a single source sample, sequenced in a study of Vδ1+ human thymocytes. Whole-study findings and limits: Thymic TRG and TRD repertoires appeared highly polyclonal.

These receptors are not linked to any known antigen. Sequences come from RNA converted to cDNA by reverse transcription. Multiplex PCR used pooled V-gene forward primers and a constant-region reverse primer to amplify CDR3s. TCRdb processed the multiplex PCR reads again with the CATT caller. The data show tens of thousands of gamma-chain clones, around 15% seen once. Sequenced input: Vdelta1+ gamma-delta thymocytes from the thymus. Subset: FACS-sorted CD3+ TCRalphabeta- TCRVdelta1+ TCRVdelta2- thymocytes. These receptors came from a child younger than two who had congenital heart surgery.

This clone is classed as medium-sized (0.01 to 0.1%). This sample includes further DNA sequences coding for the same CDR3. The J gene is TRGJ1 or TRGJ2, the V gene TRGV5. Trimming removed 0 bases from V and 4 bases from J; junction bases left unmatched: 3. Germline V CDR1 and CDR2: VINAFY, YDVSNSKD. The CDR3 length is 13 residues. CDR3 loop: CATWDRPYYKKLF. The CDR3 nucleotides are TGTGCCACCTGGGACAGGCCATATTATAAGAAACTCTTT.

Only a few counts were recorded for this clone. The chain uses TRGV8 and TRGJ1 or TRGJ2. V lost 4 bases and J lost 9; bases outside the gene matches: 6. The CDR3 spans 11 residues. Looked up from germline, CDR1 is VENAVY and CDR2 is YDSYNSRV. The CDR3, as DNA: TGTGCCACCTGGGACCCTTTTAAGAAACTCTTT. This gives the protein CATWDPFKKLF.

In this sample, this clone turned up a few times. A junction boundary mismatches the germline segment, possibly from a read error. The chain carries TRGV9 and TRGJ1 or TRGJ2. The length of the CDR3 is 11 residues. Germline lookup yields CDR1 GITISATS and CDR2 ISYDGTV (reference sequence). The chain's CDR3 is CALWEVLRFLF. The CDR3 nucleotides read TGTGCCTTGTGGGAGGTGCTTCGGTTTTTATTT.

A few counts support this clone. The V and J genes are TRGV9 and TRGJ1 or TRGJ2. V trimming: 2 bases; J trimming: 0 bases; junction bases outside the gene matches: 10. This CDR3 region has 16 residues. The V gene's germline CDR1 is GITISATS and CDR2 ISYDGTV (reference sequence). The CDR3, as DNA: TGTGCCTTGTGGGAGGGCACTGGGGCGAATTATTATAAGAAACTCTTT. It translates to CALWEGTGANYYKKLF.

This clone was found a few times. The chain carries TRGV9 and TRGJ1 or TRGJ2. Unmatched junction bases numbered 8, after V lost 0 bases and J lost 6 bases. Germline values: CDR1 GITISATS, CDR2 ISYDGTV (reference sequence). The CDR3 is 14 amino acids. The CDR3 is CALWEVRGPYKKLF. The CDR3 region has the DNA TGTGCCTTGTGGGAGGTGCGCGGCCCTTATAAGAAACTCTTT.

The genes are TRGV4 and TRGJP2. The CDR3 spans 17 residues. Unmatched junction bases numbered 22, after V lost 10 bases and J lost 5 bases. Germline V gene sequence: CDR1 EGSTGY, CDR2 YDSYTSSV. The CDR3 spells CATYLQKTLGSDWIKTF. DNA of the CDR3: TGTGCCACATATCTACAAAAGACCCTCGGGAGTGATTGGATCAAGACGTTT.

The chain uses TRGV4 and TRGJ1 or TRGJ2. Germline loops: CDR1 EGSTGY, CDR2 YDSYTSSV. J gave up 7 bases and V 5 bases, and 14 bases lay outside the gene matches. This CDR3 is 14 amino acids long. The CDR3 DNA is TGTGCCACCTGGGCGACCGCGGGGGCGTATAAGAAACTCTTT. This codes for CATWATAGAYKKLF.

Within the sample, this clone is medium-sized (0.01 to 0.1%). The chain combines TRGV9 with TRGJ1 or TRGJ2. CDR1 and CDR2 (germline): GITISATS, ISYDGTV (reference sequence). The CDR3 covers 12 residues. With 1 base clipped from V and 6 bases from J, the junction kept 3 bases outside the gene matches. The CDR3 reads CALWEVCYKKLF. CDR3 DNA: TGTGCCTTGTGGGAGGTTTGTTATAAGAAACTCTTT.

To note about this clone: The same CDR3 can be traced to other DNA sequences in this sample. This sequence joins TRGV8 and TRGJP2. This CDR3 spans 13 amino acids. V lost 3 bases to trimming and J lost 4 bases; unmatched junction nucleotides: 2. The germline CDR1 and CDR2 sequences are VENAVY and YDSYNSRV. The CDR3 DNA reads TGTGCCACCTGGGATCCTAGTGATTGGATCAAGACGTTT. It yields the protein CATWDPSDWIKTF.

Regarding this clone: The same CDR3 also results from other DNA sequences found in this sample. V gene TRGV4 combines with J gene TRGJ1 or TRGJ2. Germline V gene sequence: CDR1 EGSTGY, CDR2 YDSYTSSV. The CDR3 totals 12 residues. Trimming cost V 6 bases and J 2 bases; bases outside gene matches: 4. The CDR3 is CATWNHYYKKLF. The CDR3 DNA reads as TGTGCCACCTGGAACCATTATTATAAGAAACTCTTT.